This T cell receptor beta chain was retrieved from a study of T cell responses to AZD1222 COVID-19 vaccine. Profiling relied on immunoSEQ multiplex PCR, and the TCRdb table lists in-frame clones only, not all of them. This sample has approximately 110,000 clones; 85% to 90% occur once, and the top ten carry 7% to 9%. This CDR3 region has 15 residues. The germline V and J ends were trimmed by 1 base and 2 bases, with 11 bases remaining between them. Germline lookup yields CDR1 MNHEY and CDR2 SMNVEV (reference sequence). Regarding this clone: What it binds is not known.

Study outcomes and limitations: Spike was spanned by vaccine-associated CD4 TCRs, with dominance at 160-218 and 743-854. In all cases, repertoires were sampled only after the peak T cell response. It was only 6 or 7 AZD1222 recipients who were seropositive at baseline. Donor demographics were predominantly white British with a female majority; clonal diversity may be underestimated.

Material: peripheral blood, obtained on day 0 of AZD1222 vaccination. J is TRBJ2-5 and V is TRBV27; no clear D. This TCR was recovered from an adult in good health. The DNA for the CDR3 is TGTGCCAGCAGTTTATTTGGCGGTGGGCAAGAGACCCAGTACTTC. Translation: CASSLFGGGQETQYF.